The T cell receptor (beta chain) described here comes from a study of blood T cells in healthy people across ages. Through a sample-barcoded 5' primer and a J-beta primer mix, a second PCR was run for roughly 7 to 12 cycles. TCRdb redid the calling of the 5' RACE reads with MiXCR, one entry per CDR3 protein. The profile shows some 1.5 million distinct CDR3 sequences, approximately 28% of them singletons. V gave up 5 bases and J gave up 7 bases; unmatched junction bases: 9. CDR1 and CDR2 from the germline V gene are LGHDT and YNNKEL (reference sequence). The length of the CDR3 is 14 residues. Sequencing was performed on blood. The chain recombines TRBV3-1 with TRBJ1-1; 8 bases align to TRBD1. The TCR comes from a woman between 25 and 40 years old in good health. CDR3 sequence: CASSEWDRSGEAFF. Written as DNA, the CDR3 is TGTGCCAGCAGCGAATGGGACAGGAGCGGTGAAGCTTTCTTT.